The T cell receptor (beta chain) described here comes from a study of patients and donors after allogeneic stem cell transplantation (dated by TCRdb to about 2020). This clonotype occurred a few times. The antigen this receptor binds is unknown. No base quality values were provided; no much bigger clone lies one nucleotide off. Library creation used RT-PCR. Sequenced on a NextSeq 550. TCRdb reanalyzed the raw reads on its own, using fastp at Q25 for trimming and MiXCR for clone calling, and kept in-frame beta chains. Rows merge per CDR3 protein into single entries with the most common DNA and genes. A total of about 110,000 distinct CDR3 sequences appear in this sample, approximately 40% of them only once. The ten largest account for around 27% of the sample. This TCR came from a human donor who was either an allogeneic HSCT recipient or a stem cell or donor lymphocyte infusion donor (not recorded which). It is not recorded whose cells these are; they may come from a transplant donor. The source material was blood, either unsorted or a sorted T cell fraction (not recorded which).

CDR3 sequence: CATSDRTSGSGYEQYF. The sequence in DNA is TGTGCCACCAGTGATCGGACTAGCGGGAGTGGGTACGAGCAGTACTTC. The receptor chain draws on TRBV24-1 and TRBJ2-7; TRBD2 fits 13 bases in the junction. V has 3 bases trimmed and J has 4 bases trimmed; junction bases matching no gene number 5. CDR1 and CDR2, looked up from the germline V gene, are KGHDR and SFDVKD. The CDR3 starts with the cysteine, ends with the phenylalanine, and has 16 residues. The CDR3 DNA has 48 bases and is translated from base 1.